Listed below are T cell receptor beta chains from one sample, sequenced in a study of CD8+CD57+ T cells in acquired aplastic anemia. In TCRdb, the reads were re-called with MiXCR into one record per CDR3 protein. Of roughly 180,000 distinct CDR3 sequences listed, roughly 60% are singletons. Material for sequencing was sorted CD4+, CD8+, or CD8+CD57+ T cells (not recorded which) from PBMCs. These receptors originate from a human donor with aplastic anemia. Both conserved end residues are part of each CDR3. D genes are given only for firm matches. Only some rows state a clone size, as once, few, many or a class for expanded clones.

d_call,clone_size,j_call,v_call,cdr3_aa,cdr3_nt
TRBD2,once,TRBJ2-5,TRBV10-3,CAITSGTSGLGGTQYF,TGTGCCATCACCTCGGGGACTAGCGGGTTAGGGGGGACCCAGTACTTC
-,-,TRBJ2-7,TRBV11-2,CASSSGAGSYEQYF,TGTGCCAGCAGCTCAGGGGCAGGCAGCTACGAGCAGTACTTC
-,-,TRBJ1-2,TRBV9,CASSYRERYGYTF,TGTGCCAGCAGCTACCGGGAGCGGTATGGCTACACCTTC
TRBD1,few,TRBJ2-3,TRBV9,CASSVVTGGEWSTDTQYF,TGTGCCAGCAGCGTAGTGACAGGGGGAGAGTGGAGCACAGATACGCAGTATTTT
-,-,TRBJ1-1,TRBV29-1,CSAHRQGRAEAFF,TGCAGCGCGCATCGGCAGGGAAGGGCTGAAGCTTTCTTT
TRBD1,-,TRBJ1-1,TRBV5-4,CASSLRTGPNTEAFF,TGTGCCAGCAGCTTGAGGACAGGACCGAACACTGAAGCTTTCTTT
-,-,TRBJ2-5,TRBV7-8,CASSLAPGYEETQYF,TGTGCCAGCAGCTTAGCGCCCGGGTATGAAGAGACCCAGTACTTC
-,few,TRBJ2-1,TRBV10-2,CASSRLDNEQFF,TGCGCCAGCAGTCGACTAGACAATGAGCAGTTCTTC
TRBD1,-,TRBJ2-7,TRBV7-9,CASSLALAGGYEQYF,TGTGCCAGCAGCTTAGCGCTTGCAGGGGGCTACGAGCAGTACTTC
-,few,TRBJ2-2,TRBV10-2,CASSHLQEPGELFF,TGCGCCAGCAGTCATCTGCAGGAGCCCGGGGAGCTGTTTTTT
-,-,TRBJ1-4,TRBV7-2,CASTTGGGAGNEKLFF,TGTGCCAGCACCACCGGGGGGGGCGCAGGTAATGAAAAACTGTTTTTT
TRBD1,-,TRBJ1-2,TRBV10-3,CAISAREGATNYGYTF,TGTGCCATCAGTGCCCGTGAGGGGGCAACTAACTATGGCTACACCTTC
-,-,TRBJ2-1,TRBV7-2,CASSTRLRGEQFF,TGTGCCAGCTCAACGAGGCTGCGCGGCGAGCAGTTCTTC
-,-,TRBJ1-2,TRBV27,CASSLGPSPQYGYTF,TGTGCCAGCAGTTTGGGGCCTTCCCCTCAATATGGCTACACCTTC
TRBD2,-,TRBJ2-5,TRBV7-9,CASSLFGGLAEGRETQYF,TGTGCCAGCAGCTTATTCGGCGGACTAGCGGAAGGGAGAGAGACCCAGTACTTC
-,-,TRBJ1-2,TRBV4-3,CASSQVMGGGYGYTF,TGCGCCAGCAGCCAAGTGATGGGAGGCGGGTATGGCTACACCTTC
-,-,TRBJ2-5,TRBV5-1,CASSLDRTGETQYF,TGCGCCAGCAGCTTGGACAGGACCGGGGAGACCCAGTACTTC
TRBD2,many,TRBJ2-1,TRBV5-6,CASSGPSGGYNEQFF,TGTGCCAGCAGCGGACCAAGCGGGGGCTACAATGAGCAGTTCTTC
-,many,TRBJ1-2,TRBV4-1,CASSQAGVGNYGYTF,TGCGCCAGCAGCCAAGCGGGAGTAGGTAACTATGGCTACACCTTC
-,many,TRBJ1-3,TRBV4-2,CASSQDYGDSGNTIYF,TGTGCCAGCAGCCAAGATTACGGCGACTCTGGAAACACCATATATTTT
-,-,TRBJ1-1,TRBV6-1,CASSSRRGSDTEAFF,TGTGCCAGCAGTTCCCGCAGGGGAAGTGACACTGAAGCTTTCTTT
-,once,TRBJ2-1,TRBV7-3,CASSTGGTRDEQFF,TGTGCCAGCAGCACAGGGGGGACTAGGGATGAGCAGTTCTTC
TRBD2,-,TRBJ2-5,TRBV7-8,CASGRLAEEQYF,TGTGCCAGCGGCCGACTAGCGGAAGAGCAGTACTTC
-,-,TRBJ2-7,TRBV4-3,CASSQDTAGVLFEQYF,TGCGCCAGCAGCCAAGATACGGCAGGGGTTCTCTTCGAGCAGTACTTC
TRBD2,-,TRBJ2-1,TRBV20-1,CSGRLAGGTNEQFF,TGCAGTGGCAGACTAGCGGGAGGGACAAATGAGCAGTTCTTC
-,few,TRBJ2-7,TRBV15,CATSRDPGNTYEQYF,TGTGCCACCAGCAGAGATCCAGGGAATACCTACGAGCAGTACTTC
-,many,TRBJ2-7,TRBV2,CASSVVGGPYEQYF,TGTGCCAGCAGTGTGGTCGGCGGCCCCTACGAGCAGTACTTC
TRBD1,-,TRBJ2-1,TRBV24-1,CATSDRTGVPYNEQFF,TGTGCCACCAGTGACCGGACAGGGGTCCCCTACAATGAGCAGTTCTTC
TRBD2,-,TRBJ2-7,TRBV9,CASSVASGGYEQYF,TGTGCCAGCAGCGTAGCTAGCGGGGGTTACGAGCAGTACTTC
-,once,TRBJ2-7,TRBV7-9,CASSLASSAGSVYEQYF,TGTGCCAGCAGCTTAGCGTCGTCGGCGGGATCCGTTTACGAGCAGTACTTC
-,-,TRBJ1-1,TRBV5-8,CASSFLQGAFF,TGTGCCAGCAGCTTCCTACAGGGAGCTTTCTTT
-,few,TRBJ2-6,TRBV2,CASSSNSGANVLTF,TGTGCCAGCAGTTCCAACTCTGGGGCCAACGTCCTGACTTTC
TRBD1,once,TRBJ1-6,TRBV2,CASRDPRQGSSPLHF,TGTGCCAGCAGAGACCCCAGACAGGGGAGTTCACCCCTCCACTTT
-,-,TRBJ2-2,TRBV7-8,CASSFGRVNTGELFF,TGTGCCAGCAGCTTCGGCAGGGTGAACACCGGGGAGCTGTTTTTT
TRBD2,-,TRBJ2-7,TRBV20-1,CSASMTSGRAGYEQYF,TGCAGTGCTAGTATGACTAGCGGGAGGGCCGGGTACGAGCAGTACTTC
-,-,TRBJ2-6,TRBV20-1,CSAIQLSGANVLTF,TGCAGTGCGATACAGCTCTCTGGGGCCAACGTCCTGACTTTC
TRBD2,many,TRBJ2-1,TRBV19,CASSFGGRSSYNEQFF,TGTGCCAGTAGCTTTGGCGGGAGAAGCTCCTACAATGAGCAGTTCTTC
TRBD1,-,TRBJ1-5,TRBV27,CASSLTGVNPPQHF,TGTGCCAGCAGTTTGACAGGGGTGAACCCGCCCCAGCATTTT
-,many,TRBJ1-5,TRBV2,CASSATADNQPQHF,TGTGCCAGCAGCGCCACCGCGGATAATCAGCCCCAGCATTTT
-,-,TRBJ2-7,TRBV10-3,CAISEGSYEQYF,TGTGCCATCAGTGAAGGGTCGTACGAGCAGTACTTC
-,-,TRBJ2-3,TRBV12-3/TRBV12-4,CASGPVSITDTQYF,TGTGCCAGCGGTCCCGTAAGTATCACAGATACGCAGTATTTT
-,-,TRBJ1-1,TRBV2,CASSLTGQSEAFF,TGTGCCAGCAGTCTGACCGGACAGTCTGAAGCTTTCTTT
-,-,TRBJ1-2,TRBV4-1,CASSQARYNYGYTF,TGCGCCAGCAGCCAAGCCAGGTACAACTATGGCTACACCTTC
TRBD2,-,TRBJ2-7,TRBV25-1,CASSRPGTTYEQYF,TGTGCCAGCAGTAGGCCTGGGACTACCTACGAGCAGTACTTC
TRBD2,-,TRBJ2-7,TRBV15,CATSRGTSGYEQYF,TGTGCCACCAGCAGAGGGACTAGCGGCTACGAGCAGTACTTC